Listed below are T cell receptor beta chains from one sample, sequenced in a study of T cells in Graves' hyperthyroidism and ophthalmopathy. One entry per CDR3 protein, called by TCRdb with MiXCR from the multiplex PCR reads. Counted here are about 840,000 distinct CDR3 sequences, 35% to 40% occurring once; the ten biggest clones make up 8% to 9%. The sequenced sample was blood. These receptors all stem from a man younger than 30 with Graves' hyperthyroidism. Both conserved end residues are part of each CDR3. Each record gives: CDR3 length, J gene, clone size, D gene, V gene, CDR3 protein, CDR3 DNA. D genes are given only for firm matches. Not every row has a clone size; where given, it reads once, few, many or a size class.

14 TRBJ2-2 - TRBD2 TRBV24-1 CATSGASGAGELFF TGTGCCACCAGTGGGGCTAGCGGAGCCGGGGAGCTGTTTTTT
12 TRBJ2-1 - - TRBV7-9 CASSHATGEQFF TGCGCCAGCAGCCATGCGACGGGGGAGCAGTTCTTC
15 TRBJ1-5 few - TRBV19 CASSKGPEGNQPQHF TGTGCCAGCAGCAAAGGACCCGAGGGGAATCAGCCCCAGCATTTT
16 TRBJ1-2 few - TRBV9 CASSVGFRGHSYGYTF TGTGCCAGCAGCGTAGGGTTCAGGGGTCACTCCTATGGCTACACCTTC
14 TRBJ1-1 few - TRBV5-4 CASSFGSTSTEAFF TGTGCCAGCAGCTTCGGATCTACGTCCACTGAAGCTTTCTTT
16 TRBJ1-2 once - TRBV7-8 CASSSTGPTSGDGYTF TGTGCCAGCAGCTCGACAGGTCCTACCTCGGGGGATGGCTACACCTTC
12 TRBJ2-7 few TRBD2 TRBV6-5 CACRDYSYEQYF TGTGCTTGCCGGGACTACTCCTACGAGCAGTACTTC
14 TRBJ1-1 many TRBD1 TRBV7-9 CASSKTGANTEAFF TGTGCCAGCAGCAAGACAGGGGCCAACACTGAAGCTTTCTTT
14 TRBJ2-2 - - TRBV7-6 CASSLVAHTGELFF TGTGCCAGCAGCTTAGTTGCTCACACCGGGGAGCTGTTTTTT
12 TRBJ1-5 many - TRBV20-1 CSARQEDQPQHF TGCAGTGCTAGACAGGAGGATCAGCCCCAGCATTTT
15 TRBJ1-6 many - TRBV20-1 CSARDVGANNSPLHF TGCAGTGCTAGAGATGTGGGGGCGAATAATTCACCCCTCCACTTT
13 TRBJ2-7 - - TRBV20-1 CSASRSTGYEQYF TGCAGTGCCAGCAGGTCGACTGGGTACGAGCAGTACTTC
15 TRBJ2-3 - - TRBV29-1 CSVAGGDRSTDTQYF TGCAGCGTCGCCGGGGGGGACAGAAGCACAGATACGCAGTATTTT
15 TRBJ2-5 many - TRBV15 CATSSTPGFQETQYF TGTGCCACCAGCAGCACCCCGGGATTTCAAGAGACCCAGTACTTC
14 TRBJ1-2 - TRBD1 TRBV5-1 CASSLDRGDYGHTF TGCGCCAGCAGCTTGGACAGGGGGGACTATGGCCACACCTTC
14 TRBJ2-7 - TRBD2 TRBV25-1 CASREGGRAYEQYF TGTGCCAGCCGTGAAGGCGGGAGGGCGTACGAGCAGTACTTC
12 TRBJ1-2 few - TRBV24-1 CASRGRRYGYTF TGTGCCAGCCGCGGACGGAGGTATGGCTACACCTTC
12 TRBJ2-2 few - TRBV10-3 CAIIDNTGELFF TGTGCCATCATCGATAACACCGGGGAGCTGTTTTTT
16 TRBJ2-5 - TRBD1 TRBV15 CATSRGPGQGGETQYF TGTGCCACCAGCAGGGGACCGGGACAGGGAGGAGAGACCCAGTACTTC
16 TRBJ2-2 - - TRBV25-1 CASVRHLGGDTGELFF TGTGCCAGCGTCCGACATCTAGGTGGCGACACCGGGGAGCTGTTTTTT
15 TRBJ1-6 few - TRBV7-3 CASSSLVGGASPLHF TGTGCCAGCAGCTCCCTAGTCGGAGGGGCTTCACCCCTCCACTTT
14 TRBJ1-2 - TRBD1 TRBV5-4 CASSPGQGGFRYTF TGTGCCAGCAGCCCGGGACAGGGCGGTTTCCGCTACACCTTC
14 TRBJ1-4 - TRBD1 TRBV5-5 CASSLGAGGQKLFF TGTGCCAGCAGCTTGGGAGCAGGGGGCCAAAAACTGTTTTTT
16 TRBJ2-7 - - TRBV19 CASSTLTRDISYEQYF TGTGCCAGTAGTACACTGACCCGGGACATCTCCTACGAGCAGTACTTC
12 TRBJ2-7 - - TRBV6-1 CASRESSYEQYF TGTGCCAGCAGAGAGAGCTCCTACGAGCAGTACTTC
16 TRBJ2-5 few - TRBV28 CASSLPRVQLMETQYF TGTGCCAGCAGTTTACCCCGGGTCCAATTGATGGAGACCCAGTACTTC
15 TRBJ1-3 many TRBD1 TRBV7-2 CASSLRGGVGNTIYF TGTGCCAGCAGCTTGCGAGGGGGCGTCGGAAACACCATATATTTT
11 TRBJ1-2 - - TRBV20-1 CSARDGQGYTF TGCAGTGCTAGAGATGGACAGGGCTACACCTTC
13 TRBJ1-1 many TRBD1 TRBV29-1 CSSAGGANTEAFF TGCAGCTCGGCAGGGGGCGCAAACACTGAAGCTTTCTTT
13 TRBJ1-3 - - TRBV12-3/TRBV12-4 CASSTHGGNTIYF TGTGCCAGCAGTACGCACGGTGGAAACACCATATATTTC
14 TRBJ1-1 - - TRBV2 CASSYAGYDTEAFF TGTGCCAGCAGTTACGCAGGGTACGACACTGAAGCTTTCTTT
16 TRBJ1-5 - - TRBV7-3 CASSVEGGLGNQPQHF TGTGCCAGCAGCGTAGAGGGGGGGCTGGGCAATCAGCCCCAGCATTTT
14 TRBJ2-1 - - TRBV6-4 CASSDPVGSLEQFF TGTGCCAGCAGTGACCCCGTGGGTAGCCTTGAGCAGTTCTTC
14 TRBJ1-4 many - TRBV7-9 CASSSPRGYEKLFF TGTGCCAGCAGCTCACCCCGAGGGTATGAAAAACTGTTTTTT
12 TRBJ1-6 - - TRBV4-1 CASSQAGELLHF TGCGCCAGCAGCCAAGCCGGCGAGCTCCTCCACTTT
15 TRBJ2-7 - - TRBV6-5 CASSSPTRIWNEQYF TGTGCCAGCAGCTCCCCGACTAGAATATGGAACGAGCAGTACTTC
14 TRBJ2-3 - TRBD2 TRBV6-5 CASSYGREADTQYF TGTGCCAGCAGTTACGGTCGGGAGGCAGATACGCAGTATTTT